This TCR beta chain is drawn from a study of blood T cell repertoires in COVID-19. Overall study: PBMCs, B-cell-depleted T cells, or T cells provided the cDNA or gDNA that made up the material.

Per the original methods: How many nucleated cells were present was estimated from reference gene primer amplification. Produced via immunoSEQ multiplex PCR; TCRdb's table is partial and in-frame only. V, J and clone size were drawn from that table, and D and trimming were deduced from the DNA. The table records some 150,000 clones, more than 80% of them present only once. The source of this sequence is a human donor in a cohort sampled during active COVID-19. The material sequenced was peripheral blood.

The CDR3 reads CASSYVRLLDGELFF. CDR3 DNA: TGTGCCAGCAGTTACGTAAGACTACTCGACGGGGAGCTGTTTTTT. This rearrangement joins TRBV6-5 to TRBJ2-2; possible D gene TRBD2, 5 bases. From germline, CDR1 is MNHEY and CDR2 SVGAGI. CDR3 length: 15 residues. V was pared by 2 bases and J by 7 bases, with 14 bases between.